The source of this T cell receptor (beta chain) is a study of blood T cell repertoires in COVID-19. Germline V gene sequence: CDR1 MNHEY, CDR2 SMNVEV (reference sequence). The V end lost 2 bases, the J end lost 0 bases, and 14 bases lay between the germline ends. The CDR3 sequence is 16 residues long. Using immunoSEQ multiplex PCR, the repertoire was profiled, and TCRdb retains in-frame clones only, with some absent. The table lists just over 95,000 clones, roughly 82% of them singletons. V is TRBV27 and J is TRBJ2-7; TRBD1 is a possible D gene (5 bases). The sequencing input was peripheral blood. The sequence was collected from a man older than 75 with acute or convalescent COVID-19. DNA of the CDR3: TGTGCCAGCAGTTTAAGACAGACAATCAACTCCTACGAGCAGTACTTC. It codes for CASSLRQTINSYEQYF.